The entry that follows covers one TCR beta chain sequence. Its antigen remains unidentified. The data derive from a study of T-cell memory formation after mild COVID-19. Each CDR3 protein is one row after TCRdb ran MiXCR on the 5' RACE reads. The repertoire holds hundreds of thousands of distinct CDR3 sequences, with around 27% as singletons. Broader study findings: The study detected some responding clones in pre-infection memory, suggesting cross-reactive memory joined. Whether second-wave clones peaking at day 37 were SARS-CoV-2 specific went unconfirmed.

The TCR was taken from an adult woman who had mild COVID-19 (a few samples of this study predate the infection). Cell type and time point are not known. The sample consisted of PBMCs or a T cell subset sorted from them (not recorded which).

CDR3 nucleotide sequence: TGTGCCAGTTCGGGCCCACCCAACACCGGGGAGCTGTTTTTT. It codes for CASSGPPNTGELFF. The V gene is TRBV7-8, the J gene TRBJ2-2; D gene unclear. The germline gives CDR1 SGHVS, CDR2 FQNEAQ. Between the trimmed V and J ends, which lost 9 bases and 2 bases, there was a span of 13 bases. There are 14 residues in the CDR3.